This TCR beta chain was sequenced during a study of early T cells in non-severe SARS-CoV-2 infection. Study background: Chains were not paired, and sequencing was done on bulk RNA from unsorted whole blood.

Individually, cDNA molecules had unique molecular identifiers attached to them. A single record per CDR3 protein comes from TCRdb applying MiXCR to the 5' RACE reads. The sample shows around 67,000 distinct CDR3 sequences, 11% of them seen only once. Trimming at V came to 2 bases and at J to 1 base, leaving 5 bases not matched to a gene. CDR3 length: 15 amino acids. The germline V gene encodes CDR1 MNHEY and CDR2 SVGEGT. This clonotype occurred a few times. The sequencing sample was made of whole blood. The sequence was obtained from an adult who was a healthcare worker with PCR-confirmed SARS-CoV-2 infection or an uninfected control (not recorded which). The chain combines TRBV6-2 or TRBV6-3 with TRBJ2-7, with TRBD1 matching over 7 bases. CDR3 protein: CASSYGDSESYEQYF. The CDR3, as DNA: TGTGCCAGCAGTTACGGGGACAGTGAGTCCTACGAGCAGTACTTC.